This entry concerns a single TCR beta chain. Its antigen is as yet unknown. The data belong to a study of regulatory T cells in long-lasting Graves disease. Looking at the study overall: The study enrolled newly diagnosed Graves' patients on antithyroid drugs under 3 months.

The sample's time point: newly diagnosed GD, antithyroid drugs for less than 3 months. PBMC RNA served as the TCR library source. Findings and caveats of the study: Among the persistent patients, 2,741 public clonotypes were shared, more than the roughly 990 shared among new patients. No thyroid tissue was studied; the work used peripheral blood only. Favored usage of TRBV28, TRBJ1-2 and TRBJ2-5 was recorded in persistent disease.

The authors built TCR beta libraries using iRepertoire HTBI primers and Arm-PCR of CDR3 regions. One entry per CDR3 protein results from TCRdb running MiXCR on the multiplex PCR reads. Of 300,000 to 400,000 distinct CDR3 sequences in the sample, around 16% were seen once. Trimming cost V 1 base and J 12 bases, with 18 bases left between them. This CDR3 spans 13 amino acids. CDR1 and CDR2 (germline): DFQATT, SNEGSKA (reference sequence). This rearrangement joins TRBV20-1 to TRBJ1-1, with D possibly matching TRBD1 (6 bases). The sample was peripheral blood mononuclear cells (PBMCs), taken at new diagnosis, from a patient treated with antithyroid drugs. This receptor was taken from a female donor with Graves disease. The CDR3 sequence is CSARVTGEGVTFF. The CDR3 DNA follows: TGCAGTGCTAGAGTTACGGGAGAGGGGGTAACTTTCTTT.